Listed below are T cell receptor beta chains from one sample, sequenced in a study of blood T cell repertoires in COVID-19. Only in-frame clones appear in the TCRdb table, and some are missing; sequencing was by immunoSEQ multiplex PCR. The table includes 55,000 to 60,000 clones, 76% detected once. Material: peripheral blood. The receptors here all came from a man aged 50 to 60 with active or convalescent COVID-19. Both conserved end residues are part of each CDR3. D genes are given only for firm matches. Clone size is given for some rows only: seen once, a few or many times, or a class if the clone is expanded.

size: NA; V: TRBV9; D: NA; J: TRBJ1-1; CDR3: CASSGSEGNTEAFF; DNA: TGTGCCAGCAGCGGGAGTGAGGGAAACACTGAAGCTTTCTTT
size: NA; V: TRBV11-3; D: NA; J: TRBJ2-3; CDR3: CASSLGDTRTDTQYF; DNA: TGTGCCAGCAGCTTAGGAGACACTAGAACAGATACGCAGTATTTT
size: NA; V: TRBV7-6; D: NA; J: TRBJ1-6; CDR3: CASSIDSPQGVGSPLHF; DNA: TGTGCCAGCAGCATTGACTCCCCACAGGGAGTAGGGTCACCCCTCCACTTT
size: NA; V: TRBV6-1; D: NA; J: TRBJ1-1; CDR3: CASSEAPGVTEAFF; DNA: TGTGCCAGCAGTGAAGCCCCGGGGGTCACTGAAGCTTTCTTT
size: NA; V: TRBV4-2; D: TRBD2; J: TRBJ2-7; CDR3: CASSQVSGGAWYEQYF; DNA: TGTGCCAGCAGCCAAGTTAGCGGGGGGGCTTGGTACGAGCAGTACTTC
size: NA; V: TRBV2; D: NA; J: TRBJ2-2; CDR3: CASSDSRTRTGELFF; DNA: TGTGCCAGCAGTGATTCGCGGACACGCACCGGGGAGCTGTTTTTT
size: few; V: TRBV11-3; D: TRBD2; J: TRBJ2-2; CDR3: CASSNLAGNTGELFF; DNA: TGTGCCAGCAGCAATTTAGCGGGGAACACCGGGGAGCTGTTTTTT
size: NA; V: TRBV28; D: NA; J: TRBJ1-5; CDR3: CASSLGSGDQPQHF; DNA: TGTGCCAGCAGTTTAGGTTCAGGGGATCAGCCCCAGCATTTT
size: NA; V: TRBV18; D: TRBD1; J: TRBJ2-5; CDR3: CASSTGELRQETQYF; DNA: TGTGCCAGCTCCACAGGGGAACTGAGGCAAGAGACCCAGTACTTC
size: NA; V: TRBV7-9; D: NA; J: TRBJ1-3; CDR3: CASSFVQGVHSGNTIYF; DNA: TGTGCCAGCAGCTTTGTCCAGGGCGTCCACTCTGGAAACACCATATATTTT
size: NA; V: TRBV9; D: NA; J: TRBJ1-2; CDR3: CASSPLGGGRDGYTF; DNA: TGTGCCAGCAGCCCTCTCGGGGGGGGGAGGGATGGCTACACCTTC
size: NA; V: TRBV19; D: TRBD1; J: TRBJ1-2; CDR3: CASVGQGLYGYTF; DNA: TGTGCCAGTGTTGGACAGGGTCTCTATGGCTACACCTTC
size: NA; V: TRBV2; D: NA; J: TRBJ2-3; CDR3: CASRPGVSDTQYF; DNA: TGTGCCAGCAGGCCGGGAGTATCAGATACGCAGTATTTT
size: NA; V: TRBV9; D: NA; J: TRBJ2-1; CDR3: CASTVEQFF; DNA: TGTGCCAGCACTGTTGAGCAGTTCTTC
size: NA; V: TRBV7-9; D: NA; J: TRBJ2-3; CDR3: CASSMQRITDTQYF; DNA: TGTGCCAGCAGCATGCAGCGAATCACAGATACGCAGTATTTT
size: once; V: TRBV18; D: TRBD1; J: TRBJ1-1; CDR3: CASSPGQGGFGTEAFF; DNA: TGTGCCAGCTCACCCGGACAGGGCGGTTTCGGGACTGAAGCTTTCTTT
size: NA; V: TRBV6-8; D: TRBD1; J: TRBJ2-3; CDR3: CASSHHHQTGGITDTQYF; DNA: TGTGCCAGCAGCCACCATCACCAGACAGGGGGCATCACAGATACGCAGTATTTT
size: NA; V: TRBV19; D: TRBD1; J: TRBJ1-5; CDR3: CASRGTGGNQPQHF; DNA: TGTGCCAGTAGAGGGACAGGGGGCAATCAGCCCCAGCATTTT
size: NA; V: TRBV11-1; D: NA; J: TRBJ2-7; CDR3: CASSSNRAYEQYF; DNA: TGTGCCAGCAGCTCCAACAGAGCCTACGAGCAGTACTTC
size: NA; V: TRBV28; D: TRBD2; J: TRBJ2-6; CDR3: CASSTLAGVAANVLTF; DNA: TGTGCCAGCAGTACCCTCGCGGGGGTGGCGGCCAACGTCCTGACTTTC
size: NA; V: TRBV6-5; D: TRBD1; J: TRBJ2-1; CDR3: CASSPSGQAVYEQFF; DNA: TGTGCCAGCAGTCCCAGCGGACAGGCGGTCTATGAGCAGTTCTTC
size: NA; V: TRBV4-2; D: NA; J: TRBJ1-1; CDR3: CASSPNRVEGAFF; DNA: TGTGCCAGCAGCCCGAACAGGGTCGAGGGGGCTTTCTTT
size: NA; V: TRBV5-1; D: NA; J: TRBJ2-6; CDR3: CASSFVVSGANVLTF; DNA: TGCGCCAGCAGCTTCGTCGTCTCTGGGGCCAACGTCCTGACTTTC
size: NA; V: TRBV5-6; D: NA; J: TRBJ1-1; CDR3: CASSFSPRTEAFF; DNA: TGTGCCAGCAGCTTTTCGCCTCGGACTGAAGCTTTCTTT
size: NA; V: TRBV5-1; D: NA; J: TRBJ1-2; CDR3: CASSLDRRGGYGYTF; DNA: TGCGCCAGCAGCTTGGACCGAAGGGGTGGCTATGGCTACACCTTC
size: NA; V: TRBV4-1; D: TRBD2; J: TRBJ2-7; CDR3: CATTPHQNKKTSGRVPEQYF; DNA: TGCGCCACCACCCCTCATCAAAACAAAAAGACTAGCGGGAGGGTTCCCGAGCAGTACTTC
size: NA; V: TRBV6-6; D: NA; J: TRBJ2-1; CDR3: CASRLNAAQQFF; DNA: TGTGCCAGCAGACTTAATGCGGCTCAGCAGTTCTTC
size: NA; V: TRBV9; D: TRBD1; J: TRBJ2-2; CDR3: CASSVTGGIDGELFF; DNA: TGTGCCAGCAGCGTTACAGGGGGTATAGACGGGGAGCTGTTTTTT
size: once; V: TRBV19; D: NA; J: TRBJ2-5; CDR3: CASSSVGRETQYF; DNA: TGTGCCAGTAGTTCCGTGGGCCGGGAGACCCAGTACTTC
size: NA; V: TRBV7-9; D: NA; J: TRBJ1-1; CDR3: CASRTDPLGTEAFF; DNA: TGTGCCAGCAGGACCGATCCCCTAGGCACTGAAGCTTTCTTT
size: NA; V: TRBV4-1; D: NA; J: TRBJ1-2; CDR3: CASSPLGAGDYGYTF; DNA: TGCGCCAGCAGTCCCCTCGGGGCGGGGGACTATGGCTACACCTTC
size: NA; V: TRBV13; D: NA; J: TRBJ1-1; CDR3: CASSPDWNTEAFF; DNA: TGTGCCAGCAGCCCGGACTGGAACACTGAAGCTTTCTTT
size: NA; V: TRBV7-9; D: TRBD1; J: TRBJ2-2; CDR3: CASSWTGTGSGELFF; DNA: TGTGCCAGCAGCTGGACCGGGACAGGGTCCGGGGAGCTGTTTTTT
size: NA; V: TRBV7-2; D: NA; J: TRBJ2-2; CDR3: CASKSSGRTGELFF; DNA: TGTGCCAGCAAGTCTTCTGGGAGGACCGGGGAGCTGTTTTTT
size: NA; V: TRBV6-1; D: NA; J: TRBJ1-2; CDR3: CASSEQAKGGYTF; DNA: TGTGCCAGCAGTGAGCAAGCAAAGGGGGGCTACACCTTC
size: NA; V: TRBV30; D: TRBD1; J: TRBJ2-5; CDR3: CAWWDSQETQYF; DNA: TGTGCCTGGTGGGACAGTCAAGAGACCCAGTACTTC
size: once; V: TRBV5-1; D: TRBD1; J: TRBJ2-3; CDR3: CASSLGLTGGTDTQYF; DNA: TGCGCCAGCAGCTTGGGGCTGACAGGGGGCACAGATACGCAGTATTTT
size: NA; V: TRBV5-6; D: NA; J: TRBJ2-5; CDR3: CASSTGQETQYF; DNA: TGTGCCAGCTCCACAGGTCAAGAGACCCAGTACTTC
size: NA; V: TRBV7-2; D: TRBD1; J: TRBJ2-3; CDR3: CASSFRGSGQYF; DNA: TGTGCCAGCAGCTTCAGGGGGTCGGGGCAGTATTTT
size: NA; V: TRBV11-3; D: NA; J: TRBJ2-1; CDR3: CASSLAPPADEQFF; DNA: TGTGCCAGCAGCTTAGCCCCGCCCGCGGATGAGCAGTTCTTC
size: NA; V: TRBV25-1; D: TRBD2; J: TRBJ2-3; CDR3: CASGPLAGDTDTQYF; DNA: TGTGCCAGCGGCCCCCTTGCGGGGGACACAGATACGCAGTATTTT
size: NA; V: TRBV3-1/TRBV3-2; D: NA; J: TRBJ2-3; CDR3: CASGPPSTDTQYF; DNA: TGTGCCAGCGGGCCCCCTAGCACAGATACGCAGTATTTT
size: NA; V: TRBV10-1; D: TRBD1; J: TRBJ2-3; CDR3: CASSETAWGQGAPAQYF; DNA: TGCGCCAGCAGTGAGACGGCCTGGGGACAGGGGGCGCCGGCGCAGTATTTT
size: NA; V: TRBV7-3; D: TRBD2; J: TRBJ2-3; CDR3: CASSLSGGFTDTQYF; DNA: TGTGCCAGCAGTCTCAGCGGGGGGTTCACAGATACGCAGTATTTT
size: NA; V: TRBV19; D: NA; J: TRBJ1-1; CDR3: CPTQGGAGGAAFF; DNA: TGTCCCACCCAAGGGGGGGCGGGGGGGGCAGCTTTCTTT
size: few; V: TRBV7-8; D: NA; J: TRBJ2-5; CDR3: CASSRTALSAGETQYF; DNA: TGTGCCAGCAGTCGGACAGCGTTATCGGCGGGAGAGACCCAGTACTTC
size: NA; V: TRBV10-1; D: NA; J: TRBJ2-2; CDR3: CASRPSVNTGELFF; DNA: TGCGCCAGCAGACCGTCAGTTAACACCGGGGAGCTGTTTTTT
size: NA; V: TRBV5-1; D: NA; J: TRBJ2-3; CDR3: CASSRGESTDTQYF; DNA: TGCGCCAGCAGCAGGGGCGAGAGCACAGATACGCAGTATTTT
size: NA; V: TRBV7-8; D: TRBD1; J: TRBJ2-2; CDR3: CASSVGTGNTGELFF; DNA: TGTGCCAGCAGCGTAGGGACAGGGAACACCGGGGAGCTGTTTTTT
size: NA; V: TRBV14; D: NA; J: TRBJ1-6; CDR3: CASSQETGRSYNSPLHF; DNA: TGTGCCAGCAGCCAAGAGACGGGGAGGTCCTATAATTCACCCCTCCACTTT
size: NA; V: TRBV5-1; D: NA; J: TRBJ1-1; CDR3: CASSANRGGGTEAFF; DNA: TGCGCCAGCAGCGCTAACCGTGGGGGCGGCACTGAAGCTTTCTTT
size: NA; V: TRBV9; D: NA; J: TRBJ2-3; CDR3: CASSVGPGADTQYF; DNA: TGTGCCAGCAGCGTAGGGCCAGGTGCCGATACGCAGTATTTT